Described below is a single T cell receptor beta chain sequence and its context. The antigen is unknown. Clones were sequenced by immunoSEQ multiplex PCR, and TCRdb holds only the in-frame ones, with some missing. The table lists roughly 5,100 clones, about 70% of them singletons. The data stem from a study of CD4+ T cells in melanoma. Germline CDR1 reads SGHDN; CDR2 reads FVKESK. The CDR3 consists of 16 residues. Trimming cost V 1 base and J 0 bases; bases outside gene matches: 5. Study-level results: Neoantigen-specific CD4+ T cells in melanoma reportedly had diverse differentiation states. A reported correlation linked neoantigen-specific CD4+ T cells to CD8+, macrophage and B cell function.

This sequence joins TRBV14 and TRBJ1-2; 7 bases match TRBD1. The TCR was taken from a human donor with melanoma. Material for sequencing was cells from a culture (not recorded whether cultured in vitro). Written as DNA, the CDR3 is TGTGCCAGCAGCCAAGGACAGGGACCTTCTAACTATGGCTACACCTTC. Protein: CASSQGQGPSNYGYTF.